The clone carrying this T cell receptor (beta chain) is judged medium-sized (0.01 to 0.1%). The record originates from a study of glioma-infiltrating T cells. Amplification of TCR alpha and beta CDR3 regions from RNA used iRepertoire nested multiplex PCR. MiXCR, applied by TCRdb to the multiplex PCR reads, yields one record per CDR3 protein. The sample carries some 6,000 distinct CDR3 sequences, under 30% recorded once. The germline V gene encodes CDR1 MDHEN and CDR2 SYDVKM. CDR3 length equals 13 residues. V gave up 2 bases and J gave up 7 bases, with 11 bases separating them. This clonotype was obtained from a human donor with low-grade glioma or glioblastoma, undergoing nonglioma brain surgery, or in good health (not recorded which). The material sequenced was glioma tissue, nonneoplastic brain tissue, or PBMCs (not recorded which). V gene TRBV28 combines with J gene TRBJ1-1; no definite D call. CDR3 residues: CASSLGRKIEAFF. Written as DNA, the CDR3 is TGTGCCAGCAGTTTAGGCAGGAAAATTGAAGCTTTCTTT.